This T cell receptor beta chain originates from a study of a mutant IDH1 vaccine in newly diagnosed glioma. Study information: Vaccine administration was initiated 4-6 weeks following radiotherapy alone, or with temozolomide cycles. Most had both radiotherapy and temozolomide beforehand; others had only one. General observations from the study: Detectable vaccine-induced immune responses arose in 93.3% of patients.

Repertoires were generated with immunoSEQ multiplex PCR, while TCRdb's copy carries only in-frame clones and drops some. The sample includes some 38,000 clones, roughly four fifths of them seen just once. Of note for this clone: No antigen is known for it.

Time point in this sample: week 23, last vaccination. It was 300 ug of mutant IDH1 20-mer peptide that made up each vaccine dose, given with topical imiquimod. Donors harbored newly found WHO grade 3 or 4 IDH1-mutant, ATRX-lost astrocytomas. CDR1 and CDR2 from the germline V gene are SGHNT and YYREEE (reference sequence). This CDR3 spans 12 amino acids. Trimming pared 3 bases from V and 5 bases from J, leaving 6 bases between. The material sequenced was PBMCs, taken from a glioma patient whose treatment included an IDH1 peptide vaccine. The clonotype originates from a man between 40 and 49 years old with glioma. This chain uses TRBV5-4 with TRBJ2-1; D call uncertain. CDR3 sequence: CASSYDNNEQFF. The CDR3 bases are TGTGCCAGCAGCTATGATAACAATGAGCAGTTCTTC.